The next 10 T cell receptor beta chains were all read from a single sample in a study of blood T cells in healthy people across ages (dated by TCRdb to between 2015 and 2017). Preparation of the library involved 5' RACE. The sequencer listed for this sample is Illumina HiSeq 2500. The second PCR ran for roughly 7 to 12 cycles and used a J-beta primer mix along with a sample-barcoded 5' primer. TCRdb handled the public reads itself, with Q25 trimming in fastp and clone calling in MiXCR, and kept productive beta chains. Each record represents a unique CDR3 protein, reported with the most common genes and DNA among its rows. The sample records about 380,000 distinct CDR3 sequences, about half of which are singletons. The ten largest clones take up roughly 51% of the sample. Sequenced: blood. Receptor source: a man aged 55 to 70 in good health.

On this clonotype: One end of the junction varies from germline; a read error may be responsible. The chain joins TRBV12-5 to TRBJ1-2; D is uncertain. Germline V gene data show CDR1 as LGHNT and CDR2 as FRNRAP. The CDR3 totals 14 residues. CDR3 in amino acids: CACGLVPDVYGYTF. DNA of the CDR3: TGTGCTTGTGGTTTGGTGCCAGACGTCTATGGCTACACCTTC.

This clonotype was detected only a few times. The V call is TRBV28, the J call TRBJ2-7, with D tentatively TRBD2 (5 bases). V shed 7 bases and J shed 6 bases, with 13 bases lying between them. CDR3 length equals 12 residues. Germline-derived CDR1 and CDR2 are MDHEN and SYDVKM. CDR3 amino acids: CASIIRGFEQYF. In DNA form, the CDR3 reads TGTGCCAGCATCATCCGGGGTTTCGAGCAGTACTTC.

This rearrangement joins TRBV6-5 to TRBJ2-3; 7 bases align to TRBD2. CDR1 is MNHEY, CDR2 SVGAGI, per germline. With 0 bases clipped from V and 6 bases from J, the junction kept 6 bases outside the gene matches. The CDR3 totals 15 residues. CDR3 residues: CASSYSGGSGDTQYF. DNA for the CDR3: TGTGCCAGCAGTTACTCGGGCGGGAGTGGGGATACGCAGTATTTT.

This rearrangement joins TRBV29-1 to TRBJ1-6, with 10 bases identical to TRBD1. The CDR3 length is 14 residues. CDR1 and CDR2 (germline): SQVTM, ANQGSEA. Losses at the gene ends were 5 bases for V and 9 bases for J; bases not matched to a gene: 7. The CDR3 bases are TGCAGCGTTCGAACCGGGACAGGGGTTTCACCCCTCCACTTT. As protein: CSVRTGTGVSPLHF.

The chain is built from TRBV18 and TRBJ1-3; possible D gene TRBD1, 5 bases. Germline CDR1 KGHSH, CDR2 LQKENI. V dropped 3 bases and J dropped 8 bases, with 11 bases sitting between them. There are 13 residues in the CDR3. CDR3 sequence (DNA): TGTGCCAGCTCACCCAGGGCGGCAGACACCATATATTTT. Translation gives CASSPRAADTIYF.

This clonotype was detected only a few times. The chain is built from TRBV7-2 and TRBJ2-5; D uncertain. This CDR3 is 14 amino acids long. Trimming removed 5 bases from V and 2 bases from J, with 12 bases in between. Germline lookup yields CDR1 SGHTA and CDR2 FQGNSA. CDR3 protein: CASSRARGQETQYF. The CDR3 bases are TGTGCCAGCAGCCGAGCCCGTGGGCAAGAGACCCAGTACTTC.

This clonotype has only a few counts. The chain has TRBV5-8 and TRBJ2-5, with 7 positions matching TRBD2. Germline V lookup: CDR1 SGHTS, CDR2 YDEGEE. Trimming took 3 bases from V and 2 from J; bases not matched to a gene: 16. The length of the CDR3 is 18 residues. CDR3 sequence: CASSWSKGGRGYQETQYF. The CDR3 bases are TGTGCCAGCAGCTGGAGTAAGGGAGGGCGCGGGTATCAAGAGACCCAGTACTTC.

The gene calls are TRBV29-1 and TRBJ1-6, with TRBD1 as a possible D gene (5 bases). V gave up 7 bases and J gave up 7 bases, with 14 bases separating them. CDR1 SQVTM and CDR2 ANQGSEA come from the germline V gene. This CDR3 comprises 13 residues. The CDR3 region has the DNA TGCAGCGCCCGACAGTTCTTGAATTCACCCCTCCACTTT. It is translated as CSARQFLNSPLHF.

The chain is built from TRBV28 and TRBJ2-5, with 9 positions matching TRBD1. CDR1 is MDHEN and CDR2 is SYDVKM in the germline V gene. The CDR3 is 12 amino acids. Unmatched junction bases numbered 9, after V lost 8 bases and J lost 11 bases. CDR3 residues: CASGTGPLKQYF. The CDR3 DNA reads TGTGCCAGCGGGACAGGGCCCTTAAAGCAGTACTTC.

The chain has TRBV7-2 and TRBJ1-1, with D possibly TRBD1 on 5 matching bases. Trimming pared 4 bases from V and 4 bases from J, leaving 16 bases between. The length of the CDR3 is 15 residues. Germline loops: CDR1 SGHTA, CDR2 FQGNSA. CDR3 sequence: CASSWGVRFRTEAFF. In DNA, the CDR3 is TGTGCCAGCAGCTGGGGGGTTAGATTTCGCACTGAAGCTTTCTTT.